This T cell receptor beta chain was sequenced in a study of blood T cell repertoires in COVID-19. Individuals aged roughly 18 to 95 years were recruited from 24 US areas. Trimming stripped 4 bases from V and 0 bases from J, with 3 bases between. This CDR3 has 13 residues. Data came from immunoSEQ multiplex PCR; TCRdb stores just in-frame clones and leaves some out. The table has 350,000 to 450,000 clones, 85% to 90% seen once. Sequencing was performed on PBMCs or T cells enriched from blood (not recorded which). The sequence was collected from a man aged 25 to 40 who had recovered from COVID-19. The gene calls are TRBV12-3 or TRBV12-4 and TRBJ1-4; no clear D. The CDR3 region has the DNA TGTGCCAGCAGTTCCTCAACTAATGAAAAACTGTTTTTT. Protein: CASSSSTNEKLFF.